Listed below are T cell receptor beta chains from one sample, sequenced in a study of T cells after yellow fever vaccination. TCRdb independently ran MiXCR on the 5' RACE reads; one entry per CDR3 protein. The sample yields some 49,000 distinct CDR3 sequences, 6% to 7% seen once. Specimen: PBMCs, either bulk or a sorted T-cell subset (CD4+, CD8+, memory, or dextramer-sorted; not recorded which), collected 45 days after the yellow fever booster vaccination. These receptors were obtained from a man aged 25-45 years who received the YFV17D yellow fever vaccine. Each CDR3 is given with its conserved first and last residue. Each record gives: J gene, V gene, clone size, D gene, CDR3 DNA, CDR3 protein. A D gene is named only where the DNA matches it firmly. Size is omitted from some rows. Given values are once, few, many or a class for expanded clones.

j_gene: TRBJ1-5
v_gene: TRBV5-1
abundance: many
d_gene: NA
CDR3nt: TGCGCCAACAGCTTGGATGGCAATCAGGCCCAGCATTTT
CDR3aa: CANSLDGNQAQHF

j_gene: TRBJ1-2
v_gene: TRBV20-1
abundance: many
d_gene: TRBD1
CDR3nt: TGCAGTGCTAGAGATTGGGACAGCAATGGCTACACCTTC
CDR3aa: CSARDWDSNGYTF

j_gene: TRBJ1-2
v_gene: TRBV27
abundance: few
d_gene: NA
CDR3nt: TGTGCCAGCAGTTTAGCTTTCGGTGTCTTCGGAGGCTACACCTTC
CDR3aa: CASSLAFGVFGGYTF

j_gene: TRBJ2-1
v_gene: TRBV5-1
abundance: many
d_gene: TRBD2
CDR3nt: TGCGCCAGCAGCCCCATGAGTCCGGGGACTAGCGGGAAGAGCTCCTACAATGAGCAGTTCTTC
CDR3aa: CASSPMSPGTSGKSSYNEQFF

j_gene: TRBJ2-5
v_gene: TRBV20-1
abundance: NA
d_gene: NA
CDR3nt: TGCAGTGCTAGAGATCTGCGGGAACTACAAGAGACCCAGTACTTC
CDR3aa: CSARDLRELQETQYF

j_gene: TRBJ2-4
v_gene: TRBV10-3
abundance: many
d_gene: TRBD2
CDR3nt: TGTGCCATTTCGGGAGGCCACAAAAACATTCAGTACTTC
CDR3aa: CAISGGHKNIQYF

j_gene: TRBJ1-1
v_gene: TRBV7-2
abundance: NA
d_gene: NA
CDR3nt: TGTGCCAGCAGCAATCTGGGGGCGGAGGGACTTGGTGAAGCTTTCTTT
CDR3aa: CASSNLGAEGLGEAFF

j_gene: TRBJ1-1
v_gene: TRBV6-4
abundance: few
d_gene: TRBD1
CDR3nt: TGTGCCAGCAGTGAGACAGGGTACACTGAAGCTTTCTTT
CDR3aa: CASSETGYTEAFF

j_gene: TRBJ2-3
v_gene: TRBV4-2
abundance: many
d_gene: NA
CDR3nt: TGTGCCAGCAGCCAAGGCCTAGGTACAAATGGCGATTTT
CDR3aa: CASSQGLGTNGDF

j_gene: TRBJ2-5
v_gene: TRBV6-6
abundance: many
d_gene: TRBD1
CDR3nt: TGTGCCAGCATGTTCAGGGGGGAGACCCAGTACTTC
CDR3aa: CASMFRGETQYF

j_gene: TRBJ2-3
v_gene: TRBV6-5
abundance: many
d_gene: NA
CDR3nt: TGTGCCAGCAGTTACTCGATCGGCCCCTCTAGCACAGATACGCAGTATTTT
CDR3aa: CASSYSIGPSSTDTQYF

j_gene: TRBJ1-5
v_gene: TRBV5-6
abundance: many
d_gene: TRBD1
CDR3nt: TGTGCCAGCAGCTTGAGAGGGGGCGAGGTACAGCCCCAGCATTTT
CDR3aa: CASSLRGGEVQPQHF

j_gene: TRBJ2-1
v_gene: TRBV27
abundance: few
d_gene: TRBD1
CDR3nt: TGTGCCAGCAGTTCCTCCGGGACAGGGGATGATGAGCAGTTCTTC
CDR3aa: CASSSSGTGDDEQFF

j_gene: TRBJ2-3
v_gene: TRBV7-2
abundance: few
d_gene: NA
CDR3nt: TGTGCCAGCAGCTCCCGCCCCCCACAGGCGCATGATACGCAGTATTTT
CDR3aa: CASSSRPPQAHDTQYF

j_gene: TRBJ2-7
v_gene: TRBV7-2
abundance: many
d_gene: TRBD2
CDR3nt: TGTGCCAGCAGCTTAGCCCTTACGGGACTAGCGGGGGCCTACGAGCAGTACTTC
CDR3aa: CASSLALTGLAGAYEQYF

j_gene: TRBJ2-7
v_gene: TRBV27
abundance: many
d_gene: NA
CDR3nt: TGTGCCAGCAGTTTAACTGCAGCCTACGAGCAGTACTTC
CDR3aa: CASSLTAAYEQYF

j_gene: TRBJ2-1
v_gene: TRBV11-2
abundance: many
d_gene: NA
CDR3nt: TGTGCCAGCAGCTTAGCTGGGGGGAATGAGCAGTTCTTC
CDR3aa: CASSLAGGNEQFF

j_gene: TRBJ1-1
v_gene: TRBV7-2
abundance: many
d_gene: NA
CDR3nt: TGTGCCAGCAGTTTGACCAAGGGGAAGTTCACTGAAGCTTTCTTT
CDR3aa: CASSLTKGKFTEAFF

j_gene: TRBJ1-1
v_gene: TRBV20-1
abundance: many
d_gene: NA
CDR3nt: TGCAGTGCTAGAGGCGGGCCGACGAACACTGAAGCTTTCTTT
CDR3aa: CSARGGPTNTEAFF

j_gene: TRBJ2-7
v_gene: TRBV5-1
abundance: medium-sized
d_gene: NA
CDR3nt: TGCGCCAGCAGCTTGGACCCGTTGGGGGAGCAGTACTTC
CDR3aa: CASSLDPLGEQYF

j_gene: TRBJ1-3
v_gene: TRBV6-2/TRBV6-3
abundance: few
d_gene: NA
CDR3nt: TGTGCCAGCACGAATCCAGGCGGTGGAAACACCATATATTTT
CDR3aa: CASTNPGGGNTIYF

j_gene: TRBJ2-5
v_gene: TRBV30
abundance: few
d_gene: NA
CDR3nt: TGTGCCTGGAGTGCGGGGATTCAAGAGACCCAGTACTTC
CDR3aa: CAWSAGIQETQYF

j_gene: TRBJ2-5
v_gene: TRBV5-1
abundance: medium-sized
d_gene: TRBD2
CDR3nt: TGCGCCAGCAGCTTACAACTTTTCGTGAGCGGGAAGGGAGAGACCCAGTACTTC
CDR3aa: CASSLQLFVSGKGETQYF

j_gene: TRBJ2-1
v_gene: TRBV20-1
abundance: many
d_gene: TRBD1
CDR3nt: TGCAGTGCCTCATACAGGGGTTTGGGTGAGCAGTTCTTC
CDR3aa: CSASYRGLGEQFF

j_gene: TRBJ1-6
v_gene: TRBV19
abundance: many
d_gene: NA
CDR3nt: TGTGCCAGTAGTTCGACAGCTAATTCACCCCTCCACTTT
CDR3aa: CASSSTANSPLHF

j_gene: TRBJ1-5
v_gene: TRBV9
abundance: few
d_gene: NA
CDR3nt: TGTGCCAGCAGCGTAGATACAGGCACTCAGCCCCAGCATTTT
CDR3aa: CASSVDTGTQPQHF

j_gene: TRBJ2-7
v_gene: TRBV23-1
abundance: NA
d_gene: NA
CDR3nt: TGCGCCAGTGACAGGCACTACGAGCAGTACTTC
CDR3aa: CASDRHYEQYF

j_gene: TRBJ2-7
v_gene: TRBV4-3
abundance: NA
d_gene: TRBD2
CDR3nt: TGCGCCAGCAGCCCAAAGGGAGCGGGGGACTACGAGCAGTACTTC
CDR3aa: CASSPKGAGDYEQYF

j_gene: TRBJ2-3
v_gene: TRBV18
abundance: few
d_gene: NA
CDR3nt: TGTGCCAGCTCACCATCCGGGATTAGCACAGATACGCAGTATTTT
CDR3aa: CASSPSGISTDTQYF

j_gene: TRBJ1-1
v_gene: TRBV6-6
abundance: many
d_gene: NA
CDR3nt: TGTGCCAGCAGTTACAAGGGGCCTACTGAAGCTTTCTTT
CDR3aa: CASSYKGPTEAFF

j_gene: TRBJ2-1
v_gene: TRBV11-2
abundance: NA
d_gene: TRBD2
CDR3nt: TGTGCCAGCAGCCCAGGTTCTCTAGCGGGAGTGCCGGCCTACAATGAGCAGTTCTTC
CDR3aa: CASSPGSLAGVPAYNEQFF

j_gene: TRBJ1-5
v_gene: TRBV3-1
abundance: few
d_gene: NA
CDR3nt: TGTGCCTCCTGCCAAGGAGGGTATAGCAATCAGCCCCAGCATTTT
CDR3aa: CASCQGGYSNQPQHF

j_gene: TRBJ2-5
v_gene: TRBV15
abundance: many
d_gene: NA
CDR3nt: TGTGCCACCAGCAGGGACAGAGACCAAGAGACCCAGTACTTC
CDR3aa: CATSRDRDQETQYF

j_gene: TRBJ2-3
v_gene: TRBV5-1
abundance: NA
d_gene: NA
CDR3nt: TGCGCCAGCATGGAAGGGGGGGCAGATACGCAGTATTTT
CDR3aa: CASMEGGADTQYF

j_gene: TRBJ2-4
v_gene: TRBV7-9
abundance: NA
d_gene: TRBD2
CDR3nt: TGTGCCAGCAGCTTAGCTGGCGGGAGGTCCAAAAACATTCAGTACTTC
CDR3aa: CASSLAGGRSKNIQYF

j_gene: TRBJ2-1
v_gene: TRBV5-1
abundance: many
d_gene: TRBD2
CDR3nt: TGCGCCAGCAACCTATACGGGACTAGTGGTAATGAGCAGTTCTTC
CDR3aa: CASNLYGTSGNEQFF

j_gene: TRBJ1-6
v_gene: TRBV30
abundance: few
d_gene: NA
CDR3nt: TGTGCCTGGAATGGTTATAATTCACCCCTCCACTTT
CDR3aa: CAWNGYNSPLHF

j_gene: TRBJ1-5
v_gene: TRBV20-1
abundance: many
d_gene: NA
CDR3nt: TGCAGTGCAAGTGACAGCGGCAATCAGCCCCAGCATTTT
CDR3aa: CSASDSGNQPQHF

j_gene: TRBJ2-1
v_gene: TRBV14
abundance: many
d_gene: TRBD1
CDR3nt: TGTGCCAGCAGCCCACAGGGGGCGCAGAATGAGCAGTTCTTC
CDR3aa: CASSPQGAQNEQFF

j_gene: TRBJ2-7
v_gene: TRBV2
abundance: NA
d_gene: NA
CDR3nt: TGTGCCTCCGAAAGCGGGTCTCTGCACGAGCAGTACTTC
CDR3aa: CASESGSLHEQYF

j_gene: TRBJ1-2
v_gene: TRBV7-2
abundance: NA
d_gene: TRBD1
CDR3nt: TGTGCCAGCAGCTTGTCAGGGGGGGAGGGCTACACCTTC
CDR3aa: CASSLSGGEGYTF

j_gene: TRBJ2-7
v_gene: TRBV5-1
abundance: many
d_gene: NA
CDR3nt: TGCGCCAGCAGCCCCTTCATCGGAGGCTACGAGCAGTACTTC
CDR3aa: CASSPFIGGYEQYF

j_gene: TRBJ2-7
v_gene: TRBV3-1
abundance: few
d_gene: NA
CDR3nt: TGTGCCAGCACTACAGGAGGGACCTACGAGCAGTACTTC
CDR3aa: CASTTGGTYEQYF

j_gene: TRBJ2-3
v_gene: TRBV6-5
abundance: many
d_gene: TRBD2
CDR3nt: TGTGCCAGCAGTTACTCCCGGACTAGCGGGAGGGGCACAGATACGCAGTATTTT
CDR3aa: CASSYSRTSGRGTDTQYF

j_gene: TRBJ2-7
v_gene: TRBV5-4
abundance: few
d_gene: NA
CDR3nt: TGTGCCAGCAGACAGGAAGCTTCGTTGGAGCAGTACTTC
CDR3aa: CASRQEASLEQYF

j_gene: TRBJ1-1
v_gene: TRBV3-1
abundance: NA
d_gene: NA
CDR3nt: TGTGCCAGCAGCCAAGATACACGTAACACTGAAGCTTTCTTT
CDR3aa: CASSQDTRNTEAFF

j_gene: TRBJ2-5
v_gene: TRBV20-1
abundance: many
d_gene: NA
CDR3nt: TGCAGTGCTAGAGACGGACAAGAGACCCAGTACTTC
CDR3aa: CSARDGQETQYF

j_gene: TRBJ2-5
v_gene: TRBV14
abundance: many
d_gene: TRBD1
CDR3nt: TGTGCCAGCAGCCGTGAATGGACAGGACAAGAGACCCAGTACTTC
CDR3aa: CASSREWTGQETQYF

j_gene: TRBJ1-1
v_gene: TRBV20-1
abundance: many
d_gene: NA
CDR3nt: TGCAGTGCAGCGGTAGGAGGGAACACTGAAGCTTTCTTT
CDR3aa: CSAAVGGNTEAFF